A single T cell receptor (beta chain) is shown here with its context. The antigen is undetermined. After removal of 8 bases from V and 2 bases from J, the junction contained 6 bases not matched to a gene. The length of the CDR3 is 14 residues. The germline V gene encodes CDR1 SGHVS and CDR2 FNYEAQ. The sample is drawn from a study of cytomegalovirus exposure and HLA in healthy donors. The protocol was immunoSEQ multiplex PCR, while the TCRdb copy is restricted to in-frame clones and leaves out a portion. The sample yields 150,000 or so clones, around four fifths seen once. It was the approximately 130-subject validation cohort, separate from the approximately 680-subject first cohort, to which the donors belonged. Findings and limits, study-wide: According to reports, the classifier identified cytomegalovirus status with high specificity and sensitivity. TCR beta chains numbering some 160 were designated cytomegalovirus-associated.

The sequence derives from a man aged 25-45 years in good health and CMV-seropositive. The chain joins TRBV7-6 to TRBJ2-7; 10 nucleotides match TRBD1. Sequencing was done on a sample of PBMCs. The CDR3 nucleotides are TGTGCCAGCCGAAGGGGACAGGGGCCCTACGAGCAGTACTTC. It translates to CASRRGQGPYEQYF. The full variable domain, rest sourced from reference TRBV7-6 and TRBJ2-7, is GAGVSQSPRYKVTKRGQDVALRCDPISGHVSLYWYRQALGQGPEFLTYFNYEAQQDKSGLPNDRFSAERPEGSISTLTIQRTEQRDSAMYRCASRRGQGPYEQYFGPGTRLTVT.